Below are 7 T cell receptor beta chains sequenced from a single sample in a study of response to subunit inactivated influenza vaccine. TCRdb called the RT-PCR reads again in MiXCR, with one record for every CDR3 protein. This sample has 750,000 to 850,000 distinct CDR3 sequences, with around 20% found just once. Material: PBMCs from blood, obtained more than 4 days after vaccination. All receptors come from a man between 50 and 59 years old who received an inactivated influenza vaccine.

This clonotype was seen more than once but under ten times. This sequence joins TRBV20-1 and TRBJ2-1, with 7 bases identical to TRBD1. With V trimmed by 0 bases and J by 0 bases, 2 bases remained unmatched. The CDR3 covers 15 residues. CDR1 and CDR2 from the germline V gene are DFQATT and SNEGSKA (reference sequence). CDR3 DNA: TGCAGTGCTAGAGATAGGACAGGCTCCTACAATGAGCAGTTCTTC. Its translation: CSARDRTGSYNEQFF.

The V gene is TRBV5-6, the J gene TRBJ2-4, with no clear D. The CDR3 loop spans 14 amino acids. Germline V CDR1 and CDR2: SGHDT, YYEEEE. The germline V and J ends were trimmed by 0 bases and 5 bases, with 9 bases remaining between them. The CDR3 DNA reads TGTGCCAGCAGCTTGGTCCCAGTCGAAAACATTCAGTACTTC. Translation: CASSLVPVENIQYF.

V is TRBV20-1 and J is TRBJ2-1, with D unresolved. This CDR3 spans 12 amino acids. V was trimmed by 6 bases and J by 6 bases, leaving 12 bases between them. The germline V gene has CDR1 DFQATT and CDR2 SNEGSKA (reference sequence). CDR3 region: CSANRPGNEQFF. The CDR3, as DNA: TGCAGTGCAAACCGACCAGGCAATGAGCAGTTCTTC.

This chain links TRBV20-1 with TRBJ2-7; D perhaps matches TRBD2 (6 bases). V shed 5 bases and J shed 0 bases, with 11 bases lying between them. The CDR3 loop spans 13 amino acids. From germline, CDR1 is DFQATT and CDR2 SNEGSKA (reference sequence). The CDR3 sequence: CSAGTVNSYEQYF. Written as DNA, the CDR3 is TGCAGTGCTGGGACTGTAAACTCCTACGAGCAGTACTTC.

The CDR3 DNA reads TGCAGTGCTGATGGGCAAAGGGAGACCTACGAGCAGTACTTC. This translates into CSADGQRETYEQYF. This chain joins TRBV20-1 and TRBJ2-7; TRBD2 is a possible D gene (5 bases). Germline V gene data show CDR1 as DFQATT and CDR2 as SNEGSKA (reference sequence). V gave up 5 bases and J gave up 2 bases, with 16 bases separating them. This CDR3 contains 14 residues.

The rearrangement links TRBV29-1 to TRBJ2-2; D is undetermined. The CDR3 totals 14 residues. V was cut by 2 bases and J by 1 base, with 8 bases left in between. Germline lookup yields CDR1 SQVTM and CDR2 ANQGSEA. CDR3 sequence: CSVEMNRNTGELFF. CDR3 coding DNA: TGCAGCGTTGAAATGAACAGGAACACCGGGGAGCTGTTTTTT.

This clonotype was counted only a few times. CDR3 sequence: CAWGSGTGYEQYF. The CDR3 DNA follows: TGTGCCTGGGGGAGCGGGACAGGCTACGAGCAGTACTTC. The chain has TRBV30 and TRBJ2-7, with D maybe TRBD1 (8 bases). The CDR3 runs 13 residues. V was trimmed by 5 bases and J by 3 bases, leaving 14 bases between them. Germline assignment: CDR1 GTSNPN and CDR2 SVGIG (reference sequence).